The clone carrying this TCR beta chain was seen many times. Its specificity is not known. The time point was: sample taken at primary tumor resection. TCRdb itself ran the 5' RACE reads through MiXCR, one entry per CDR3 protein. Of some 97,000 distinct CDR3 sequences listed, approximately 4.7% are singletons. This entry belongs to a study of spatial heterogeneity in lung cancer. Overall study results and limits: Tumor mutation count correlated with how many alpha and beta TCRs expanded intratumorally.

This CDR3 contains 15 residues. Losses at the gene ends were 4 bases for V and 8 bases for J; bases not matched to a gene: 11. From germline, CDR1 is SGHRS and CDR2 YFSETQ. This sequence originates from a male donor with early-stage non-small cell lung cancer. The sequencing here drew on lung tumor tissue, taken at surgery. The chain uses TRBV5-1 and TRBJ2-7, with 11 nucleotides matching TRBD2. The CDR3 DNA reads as TGCGCCAGCAGCCCCGGGACTAGCGGTTTTATGAAGCAGTACTTC. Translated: CASSPGTSGFMKQYF.